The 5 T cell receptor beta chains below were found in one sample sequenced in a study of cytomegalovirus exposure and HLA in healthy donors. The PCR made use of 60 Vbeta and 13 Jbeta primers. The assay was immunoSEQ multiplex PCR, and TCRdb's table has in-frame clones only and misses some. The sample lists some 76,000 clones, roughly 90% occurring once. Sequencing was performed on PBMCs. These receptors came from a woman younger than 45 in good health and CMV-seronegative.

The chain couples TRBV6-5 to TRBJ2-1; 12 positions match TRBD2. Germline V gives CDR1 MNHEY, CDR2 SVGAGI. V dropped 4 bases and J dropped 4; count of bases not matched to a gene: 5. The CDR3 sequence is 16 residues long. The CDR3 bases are TGTGCCAGCAGTTCTCCGGGACTAGCGGGTTACAATGAGCAGTTCTTC. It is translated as CASSSPGLAGYNEQFF.

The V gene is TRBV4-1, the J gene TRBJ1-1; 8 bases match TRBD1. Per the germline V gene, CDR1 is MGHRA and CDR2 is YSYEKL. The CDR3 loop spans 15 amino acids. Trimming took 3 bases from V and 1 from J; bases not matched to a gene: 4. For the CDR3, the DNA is TGCGCCAGCAGCCATGACGGGACAGGGAACACTGAAGCTTTCTTT. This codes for CASSHDGTGNTEAFF.

CDR3 DNA sequence: TGTGCCAGCAGTGACTGGTCAGGCGCCGAAATATTAATTAATGAAAAACTGTTTTTT. It is translated as CASSDWSGAEILINEKLFF. The rearrangement joins TRBV6-4 to TRBJ1-4; no clear D gene. V gave up 1 base and J gave up 4 bases, with 22 bases separating them. CDR1 and CDR2 from the germline V gene are MRHNA and SNTAGT. This CDR3 comprises 19 residues.

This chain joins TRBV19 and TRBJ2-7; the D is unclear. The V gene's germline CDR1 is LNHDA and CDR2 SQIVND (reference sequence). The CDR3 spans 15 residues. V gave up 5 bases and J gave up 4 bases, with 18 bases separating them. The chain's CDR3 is CASSGQQAGAYEQYF. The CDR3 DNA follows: TGTGCCAGTAGTGGTCAGCAGGCTGGTGCGTACGAGCAGTACTTC.

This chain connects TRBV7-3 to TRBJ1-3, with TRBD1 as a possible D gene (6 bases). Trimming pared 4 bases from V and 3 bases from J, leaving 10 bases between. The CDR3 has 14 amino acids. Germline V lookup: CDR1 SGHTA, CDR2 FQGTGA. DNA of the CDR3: TGTGCCAGCAGCTCTCGGGACATTGGAAACACCATATATTTT. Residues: CASSSRDIGNTIYF.